This T cell receptor (beta chain) was identified during a study of blood T cell repertoires in COVID-19. The wider study: Sources were T cells, B-cell-depleted T cells, or PBMCs; the material itself was cDNA or gDNA.

As originally analysed: Using reference gene primer amplification, nucleated cell counts were estimated. The assay was immunoSEQ multiplex PCR, and TCRdb's table has in-frame clones only and misses some. V and J calls and clone size are as listed in that table; D and trimming were resolved from the DNA. The table shows 140,000 to 150,000 clones, with over 70% occurring only once. Sequenced sample: peripheral blood. The receptor comes from a human donor in a cohort sampled during active COVID-19.

The CDR3 DNA reads as TGTGCCAGCGGACAGGGTAGAGGGCCCCTCCACTTT. Translating it yields CASGQGRGPLHF. This chain links TRBV2 with TRBJ1-6, with 8 nucleotides matching TRBD1. Trimming cost V 8 bases and J 13 bases; bases outside gene matches: 7. CDR1 is SNHLY, CDR2 FYNNEI, per germline. The CDR3 has 12 amino acids.